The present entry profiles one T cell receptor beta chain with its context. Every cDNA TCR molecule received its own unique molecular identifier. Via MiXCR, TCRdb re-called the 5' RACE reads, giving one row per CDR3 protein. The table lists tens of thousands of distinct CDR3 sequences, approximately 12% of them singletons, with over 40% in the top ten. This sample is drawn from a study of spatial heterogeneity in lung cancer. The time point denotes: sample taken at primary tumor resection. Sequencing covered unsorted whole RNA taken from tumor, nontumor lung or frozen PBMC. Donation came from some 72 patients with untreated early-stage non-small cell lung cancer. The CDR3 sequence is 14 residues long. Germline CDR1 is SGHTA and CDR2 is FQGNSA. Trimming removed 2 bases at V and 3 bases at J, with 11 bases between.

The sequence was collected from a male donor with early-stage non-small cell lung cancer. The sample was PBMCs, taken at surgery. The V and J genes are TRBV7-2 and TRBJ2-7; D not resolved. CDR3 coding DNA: TGTGCCAGCAGCTTACCGGAACTCAACTACGAGCAGTACTTC. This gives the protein CASSLPELNYEQYF.